This section outlines one T cell receptor beta chain sequence together with its context. The same CDR3 also results from other DNA sequences found in this sample. This record belongs to a study of beta chain features in type 1 diabetes. CDR3 size: 14 residues. The V gene's germline CDR1 is SGHTA and CDR2 FQGNSA. Trimming left V 3 bases short and J 4 bases short, with 12 bases between. Expressed TCRB transcripts got sequenced, as all isolated RNA was reverse transcribed. The data were produced by immunoSEQ multiplex PCR, yet TCRdb's version contains in-frame clones alone and is incomplete. Among around 430,000 clones, over 25% were seen once, and the ten largest hold around 0.065%.

The source material was naive CD4+ T cells from blood. The receptor was derived from a young man in good health. This chain connects TRBV7-2 to TRBJ1-1; the D gene is possibly TRBD1 (5 bases). Here the CDR3 DNA reads TGTGCCAGCAGCTTGGGCAGGGAGAGCACTGAAGCTTTCTTT. Encoded protein: CASSLGRESTEAFF.